These 18 T cell receptor beta chains came from one sample sequenced in a study of tissue T cells after allogeneic stem cell transplantation. Libraries were prepared by immunoSEQ multiplex PCR; TCRdb keeps only in-frame clonotypes and omits some of them. Counted here are about 48,000 clones, around 67% occurring once; the ten biggest clones make up about 0.77%. The sample was sorted cells pooled from one or two spleens. Receptor source: a pool of C57BL/6 mice in good health.

For this clone: The genes are named according to mouse. The read terminates 1 residue ahead of where the CDR3 ends, so the germline J gene completes it. V and J are TRBV13-1 and TRBJ2-4; D is perhaps TRBD1 (5 bases). The V and J ends lost 1 base and 0 bases respectively, with 6 bases between them. Germline CDR1 and CDR2: NSHNY and SYGAGN. This CDR3 is 14 amino acids long. This CDR3 reads CASSDRGSQNTLYF. The covered CDR3 bases are TGTGCCAGCAGTGATAGGGGTAGTCAAAACACCTTGTAC.

Notes on this clone: The genes and germline here are from mouse. The sequenced fragment ends 1 residue before the CDR3 boundary, so the rest is inferred from the germline J gene. V is TRBV13-1 and J is TRBJ1-3, with D maybe TRBD1 (6 bases). The CDR3 has 13 amino acids. CDR1 and CDR2 from the germline V gene are NSHNY and SYGAGN. Trimming stripped 3 bases from V and 2 bases from J, with 6 bases between. The CDR3 bases that were read are TGTGCCAGCAGTGGGACAGCTGGAAATACGCTCTAT. This sequence encodes CASSGTAGNTLY. The complete CDR3 reads CASSGTAGNTLYF.

On this clone: Gene names and germline refer to mouse. The read gets to within 1 residue of the CDR3 end, and the germline J gene fills in the rest. The rearrangement joins TRBV15 to TRBJ2-3; perhaps TRBD1 as D (5 bases). This CDR3 region has 13 residues. Germline lookup yields CDR1 SGHND and CDR2 FRSKSL. V was pared by 5 bases and J by 1 base, with 7 bases between. The covered CDR3 bases are TGTGCCAGCAGTGCAGGGCGTGCAGAAACGCTGTAT. Amino acids: CASSAGRAETLY. The entire CDR3 reads CASSAGRAETLYF. Full variable domain (rest looked up from reference TRBV15 and TRBJ2-3): DAGVTQTPRHEVAEKGQTIILKCEPVSGHNDLFWYRQTKIQGLELLSYFRSKSLMEDGGAFKDRFKAEMLNSSFSTLKIQPTEPKDSAVYLCASSAGRAETLYFGSGTRLTVL.

Worth noting for this clone: Gene names denote mouse genes. The DNA ends 1 residue before the CDR3 does, and the rest of the CDR3 is filled in from the germline J gene. The rearrangement links TRBV31 to TRBJ1-4; 7 nucleotides agree with TRBD1. The CDR3 covers 16 residues. From germline, CDR1 is GKSSPN and CDR2 SITVG. V shed 0 bases, J shed 4 bases, and the junction held 8 bases outside the gene matches. CDR3 region: CAWSLEGARGNERLFF. The part of the CDR3 DNA that was read is TGTGCCTGGAGTCTGGAGGGGGCGCGAGGCAACGAAAGATTATTT.

In the case of this clone: The germline and genes are mouse ones. The CDR3 end lies 1 residue beyond the end of the read and is filled in from the germline J gene. This chain links TRBV2 with TRBJ2-4, with 7 nucleotides matching TRBD1. The CDR3 has 14 residues. The V gene's germline CDR1 is LGHNA and CDR2 YSYQKL. Trimming removed 4 bases from V and 3 bases from J; junction bases left unmatched: 4. CDR3 loop: CASSPTGRQNTLYF. The covered CDR3 bases are TGTGCCAGCAGCCCGACAGGGCGGCAAAACACCTTGTAC.

With respect to this clone: Genes here carry mouse names. The CDR3 end lies 1 residue beyond the end of the read and is filled in from the germline J gene. The genes are TRBV13-2 and TRBJ2-5, with 10 nucleotides matching TRBD2. The germline V gene has CDR1 NNHNN and CDR2 SYGAGS (reference sequence). The CDR3 contains 15 residues. V lost 2 bases to trimming and J lost 2 bases; unmatched junction nucleotides: 2. CDR3 bases read: TGTGCCAGCGGTGAAGACTGGGGGGCCCAAGACACCCAGTAC. Translation: CASGEDWGAQDTQY. The whole CDR3 protein is CASGEDWGAQDTQYF.

Concerning this clone itself: Germline and genes: mouse. With the read ending 1 residue before the CDR3 end, the germline J gene is used to fill in that end. J is TRBJ1-4 and V is TRBV3; 11 nucleotides line up with TRBD1. J gave up 7 bases and V 1 base, and 5 bases lay outside the gene matches. The V gene's germline CDR1 is SNHLY and CDR2 FYNGKV (reference sequence). This CDR3 has 16 residues. Incomplete CDR3 DNA: TGTGCCAGCAGCTTAGGGACAGGGGGCTTGGGCGAAAGATTATTT. This gives the protein CASSLGTGGLGERLF. The CDR3 as a whole reads CASSLGTGGLGERLFF.

Points on this clone: Mouse names are used for the genes. From the germline J gene comes the end of the CDR3, since the read stops 1 residue before it. The chain links TRBV29 to TRBJ2-5; TRBD2 agrees at 10 bases. This CDR3 contains 16 residues. V trimming: 4 bases; J trimming: 2 bases; junction bases outside the gene matches: 6. CDR1 and CDR2 (germline): MSHET, SYDVDS. The covered CDR3 bases are TGTGCTAGCAGTTCCTGGGGGGGCGCGTCCCAAGACACCCAGTAC. It is translated as CASSSWGGASQDTQY. The CDR3 in its entirety is CASSSWGGASQDTQYF.

A word on this clone: Mouse names are used for the genes. The CDR3 extends 1 residue past the end of the read, so its final part is completed from the germline J gene. The genes are TRBV13-2 and TRBJ2-1; 9 nucleotides agree with TRBD2. Germline loops: CDR1 NNHNN, CDR2 SYGAGS (reference sequence). Germline trimming cut 5 bases from V and 3 bases from J; bases unmatched to any gene: 0. The CDR3 consists of 13 residues. The CDR3 bases that were read are TGTGCCAGCGGGGACTGGGGCTATGCTGAGCAGTTC. This translates into CASGDWGYAEQF. The whole CDR3 sequence is CASGDWGYAEQFF.

Worth noting for this clone: Germline and genes here are mouse. The CDR3 end is not reached by the read, which stops 1 residue before it; the germline J gene fills it in. V usage is TRBV26 and J usage is TRBJ1-2, with unresolved D. This CDR3 region has 12 residues. The V end lost 4 bases, the J end lost 2 bases, and 5 bases lay between the germline ends. CDR1 and CDR2 from the germline V gene are KGHPV and FQNQEV (reference sequence). CDR3 sequence reads: CASSPANSDYTF. The CDR3 bases that were read are TGTGCCAGCAGTCCAGCGAACTCCGACTACACC.

In its sample, this clone was seen once. The gene symbols are mouse symbols. The missing CDR3 end, 1 residue past where the read stops, is filled in from the germline J gene. The chain combines TRBV2 with TRBJ1-4; D possibly corresponds to TRBD1 (6 bases). Trimming pared 6 bases from V and 1 base from J, leaving 12 bases between. CDR1 is LGHNA and CDR2 is YSYQKL in the germline V gene. The CDR3 is 15 amino acids. The CDR3 bases that were read are TGTGCCAGCAGAGGGGGGACAAATTCCAACGAAAGATTATTT. Translating gives CASRGGTNSNERLF. The full CDR3 protein is CASRGGTNSNERLFF.

With respect to this clone: Gene names refer to mouse genes. The read finishes 1 residue shy of the CDR3 end, and the germline J gene is used to complete it. The chain is built from TRBV26 and TRBJ2-7; 11 bases line up with TRBD2. The germline V gene encodes CDR1 KGHPV and CDR2 FQNQEV (reference sequence). The CDR3 covers 13 residues. Unmatched junction bases numbered 5, after V lost 6 bases and J lost 7 bases. The part of the CDR3 DNA that was read is TGTGCCAGCAGCCGGACTGGGGGGCGAGAACAGTAC. Its translation: CASSRTGGREQY. The full-length CDR3 reads as CASSRTGGREQYF.

On this clone: Germline and genes here are mouse. The CDR3 goes on 1 residue after the read ends, and that part is filled in from the germline J gene. This chain uses TRBV13-1 with TRBJ2-7, with D possibly being TRBD1 (6 bases). Trimming removed 0 bases from V and 7 bases from J, with 8 bases in between. The length of the CDR3 is 12 residues. The V gene's germline CDR1 is NSHNY and CDR2 SYGAGN. CDR3 residues: CASSDAGVEQYF. CDR3 DNA, as far as it was read: TGTGCCAGCAGTGATGCAGGGGTGGAACAGTAC.

With regard to this clone: Gene names follow the mouse nomenclature. From the germline J gene comes the end of the CDR3, since the read stops 1 residue before it. V usage is TRBV13-1 and J usage is TRBJ2-3; a possible D gene is TRBD2 (6 bases). The germline gives CDR1 NSHNY, CDR2 SYGAGN. The CDR3 spans 14 residues. The germline V and J ends were trimmed by 1 base and 3 bases, with 9 bases remaining between them. The sequenced CDR3 bases are TGTGCCAGCAGTGATTTCACTGGGGCAGAAACGCTGTAT. Amino acid sequence: CASSDFTGAETLY. The CDR3 as a whole reads CASSDFTGAETLYF.

A word on this clone: Genes and germline come from the mouse. The sequence runs out 1 residue before the end of the CDR3; the remainder is reconstructed from the germline J gene. The genes are TRBV3 and TRBJ1-4, with 7 bases that match TRBD1. There are 15 residues in the CDR3. Germline CDR1 and CDR2: SNHLY and FYNGKV (reference sequence). J gave up 5 bases and V 1 base, and 4 bases lay outside the gene matches. The CDR3 spells CASSLEGAGNERLFF. CDR3 DNA, as far as it was read: TGTGCCAGCAGCTTAGAGGGGGCCGGGAACGAAAGATTATTT.

In regard to this clone: The gene names given are mouse names. The missing CDR3 end, 1 residue past where the read stops, is filled in from the germline J gene. This chain links TRBV14 with TRBJ2-2; D gene uncertain. Trimming left V 2 bases short and J 3 bases short, with 8 bases between. The germline V gene encodes CDR1 SGHDT and CDR2 FRDEAV. The CDR3 contains 14 residues. The DNA read from the CDR3 is TGTGCCAGCAGTTTTGCGGGTTACACCGGGCAGCTCTAC. Its protein product is CASSFAGYTGQLY. The complete CDR3 reads CASSFAGYTGQLYF.

Note on this clone: Gene names and germline refer to mouse. The CDR3 loop is CASSKGLGLSQNTLYF. The CDR3 bases that were read are TGTGCCAGCTCTAAGGGCCTGGGCCTTAGTCAAAACACCTTGTAC. The V call is TRBV12-1, the J call TRBJ2-4; TRBD2 might be the D (5 bases). The read ends 1 residue before the CDR3 terminus; that terminus is restored from the germline J gene. The germline V and J ends were trimmed by 3 bases and 0 bases, with 15 bases remaining between them. The CDR3 is 16 amino acids. From germline, CDR1 is SGHSN and CDR2 HYEKVE.

Regarding this clone: Each gene name is a mouse one. The read comes to an end 1 residue before the CDR3 does, leaving the germline J gene to fill in the end. This chain joins TRBV19 and TRBJ2-3; the D is unclear. The CDR3 is made up of 15 amino acids. Trimming pared 0 bases from V and 0 bases from J, leaving 8 bases between. Germline V lookup: CDR1 FNHDT, CDR2 SITEND (reference sequence). This CDR3 reads CASSIARSSAETLYF. The CDR3 bases that were read are TGTGCCAGCAGTATAGCACGGTCTAGTGCAGAAACGCTGTAT.